This TCR beta chain was captured by sequencing in a study of graft-versus-host responses after intestinal transplantation. Study as a whole: Recipients were given multivisceral, liver-intestinal, or isolated intestinal transplants. Study-wide results and caveats: The presence of high graft-versus-host to host-versus-graft clonal ratios in allografts characterized patients with graft-donor T cell macrochimerism. Detection of GvH clones occurred in recipient marrow, and some had their first appearance in ileum or blood.

This CDR3 has 15 residues. CDR1 and CDR2 from the germline V gene are SEHNR and FQNEAQ (reference sequence). After removal of 4 bases from V and 3 bases from J, the junction contained 4 bases not matched to a gene. The data were produced by immunoSEQ multiplex PCR, yet TCRdb's version contains in-frame clones alone and is incomplete. There are 85,000 to 100,000 clones in the sample; 80% to 95% occur only once, and around 0.18% lies in the top ten. As concerns this clone: The antigen is undetermined.

The receptor was isolated from a human donor who received an intestinal transplant. The starting material was unstimulated CD4+ T cells sorted from spleen or lymph node cells, obtained before intestinal transplant. The chain employs TRBV7-9 and TRBJ2-2, with 8 bases matching TRBD2. The CDR3 reads CASSSGLAHTGELFF. CDR3 nucleotides: TGTGCCAGCAGCTCCGGACTAGCACACACCGGGGAGCTGTTTTTT.